Reported below is one TCR beta chain. The antigen remains undetermined. The sample is drawn from a study of T cell responses to AZD1222 COVID-19 vaccine. Overall study results and limits: Regions 160-218 and 743-854 held dominance among vaccine-associated CD4 TCRs, which spanned spike.

This CDR3 region has 13 residues. V was shortened by 4 bases and J by 4 bases, with 11 bases between the two germline ends. CDR1 SGHNT and CDR2 YYREEE come from the germline V gene (reference sequence). TCRdb keeps only in-frame clones here, not all; method: immunoSEQ multiplex PCR. Here the sample spans approximately 120,000 clones, roughly nine tenths being singletons. This TCR derives from an adult in good health. The starting material was peripheral blood, obtained on day 0 of AZD1222 vaccination. The gene calls are TRBV5-4 and TRBJ1-1, with D possibly TRBD1 on 5 matching bases. This chain's CDR3 is CASSPKGPTEAFF. The CDR3 DNA sequence: TGTGCCAGCAGCCCCAAGGGGCCCACTGAAGCTTTCTTT.